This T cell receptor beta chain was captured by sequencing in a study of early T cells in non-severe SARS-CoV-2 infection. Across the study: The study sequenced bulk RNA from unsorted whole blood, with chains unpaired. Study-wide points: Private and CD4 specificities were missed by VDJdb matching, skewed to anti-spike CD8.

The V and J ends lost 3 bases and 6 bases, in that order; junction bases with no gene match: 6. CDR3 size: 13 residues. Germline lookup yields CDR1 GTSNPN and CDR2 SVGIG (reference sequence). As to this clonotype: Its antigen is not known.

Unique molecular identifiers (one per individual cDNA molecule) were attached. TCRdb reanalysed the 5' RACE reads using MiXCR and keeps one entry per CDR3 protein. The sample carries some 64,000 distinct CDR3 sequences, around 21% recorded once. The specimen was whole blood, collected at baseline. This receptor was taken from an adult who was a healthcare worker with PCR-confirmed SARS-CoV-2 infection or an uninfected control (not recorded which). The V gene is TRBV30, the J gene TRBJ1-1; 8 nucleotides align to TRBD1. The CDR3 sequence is CAWSIQGDAEAFF. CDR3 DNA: TGTGCCTGGAGCATACAGGGGGACGCTGAAGCTTTCTTT.